This T cell receptor beta chain is drawn from a study of OX40 agonist ivuxolimab in advanced cancers. Study in general: Of the patients, three showed partial responses, one with hepatocellular carcinoma and two with cutaneous melanoma. Findings of the study overall: Some patients who did not respond also had low normalized T-cell clonal expansion.

The V end was cut by 5 bases, the J end by 4 bases, with 14 bases between. There are 14 residues in the CDR3. Germline-derived CDR1 and CDR2 are SEHNR and FQNEAQ (reference sequence). Measured with immunoSEQ multiplex PCR; TCRdb has only the in-frame clones, and not every one. The sample shows over 90,000 clones, around 94% of them seen only once. For this clone: Antigen unknown.

This sequence originates from an adult with an advanced solid tumor such as melanoma, head and neck, liver or kidney cancer. The material sequenced was CD4+ or CD8+ T cells sorted from blood, taken in a trial of the OX40 agonist ivuxolimab. V gene TRBV7-9 combines with J gene TRBJ1-1; no clear D gene. In DNA form, the CDR3 reads TGTGCCAGCAGCCCGGCGGAAGGTGGCACTGAAGCTTTCTTT. Protein sequence: CASSPAEGGTEAFF.